These 31 T cell receptor beta chains came from one sample sequenced in a study of OX40 agonist ivuxolimab in advanced cancers. Some clones are missing from TCRdb's copy, which holds only in-frame ones; the method was immunoSEQ multiplex PCR. Seen here are about 36,000 clones, roughly three quarters observed once, and the top ten hold approximately 21%. The sequencing used CD4+ or CD8+ T cells sorted from blood, collected in a trial of the OX40 agonist ivuxolimab. Receptors originate from an adult with an advanced solid tumor such as melanoma, head and neck, liver or kidney cancer.

J is TRBJ2-2 and V is TRBV19; D possibly corresponds to TRBD1 (5 bases). Germline lookup yields CDR1 LNHDA and CDR2 SQIVND (reference sequence). The V and J ends lost 5 bases and 0 bases respectively, with 13 bases between them. CDR3 length equals 16 residues. As DNA, the CDR3 is TGTGCCAGTAGTCCCCGGCGGACAACGAACACCGGGGAGCTGTTTTTT. Protein: CASSPRRTTNTGELFF.

This clone was seen a handful of times. V usage is TRBV27 and J usage is TRBJ1-2; weak D call: TRBD1 (6 bases). The CDR3 spans 13 residues. Trimming shortened V by 2 bases and J by 7 bases, and 11 bases separated the two germline ends. From germline, CDR1 is MNHEY and CDR2 SMNVEV (reference sequence). CDR3 protein: CASSLGGAVGYTF. The CDR3, as DNA: TGTGCCAGCAGTTTAGGGGGGGCGGTTGGCTACACCTTC.

The DNA of the CDR3 is TGTGCCAGTAATCTAGCGGGGGCTGGTAGCAATGAGCAGTTCTTC. Protein product: CASNLAGAGSNEQFF. The gene calls are TRBV19 and TRBJ2-1, with 10 bases that match TRBD2. Germline lookup yields CDR1 LNHDA and CDR2 SQIVND (reference sequence). CDR3 length equals 15 residues. V dropped 7 bases and J dropped 6; count of bases not matched to a gene: 9.

This sequence joins TRBV7-8 and TRBJ2-1; 7 bases map to TRBD1. CDR3 length equals 12 residues. V gave up 8 bases and J gave up 7 bases; unmatched junction bases: 5. CDR1 is SGHVS, CDR2 FQNEAQ, per germline. CDR3 sequence (DNA): TGTGCCAGCTCGATACAGGGGAATGAGCAGTTCTTC. Translated: CASSIQGNEQFF.

The chain joins TRBV4-1 to TRBJ1-1, with a weak D call TRBD1 (6 bases). Germline CDR1 and CDR2: MGHRA and YSYEKL. The CDR3 extends over 16 amino acids. Trimming removed 1 base from V and 1 base from J, with 13 bases in between. The chain's CDR3 is CASSQAVQGQNTEAFF. The CDR3 DNA is TGCGCCAGCAGCCAAGCAGTCCAGGGACAGAACACTGAAGCTTTCTTT.

The chain combines TRBV2 with TRBJ2-1; 9 bases map to TRBD2. The V segment lost 4 bases and the J segment 8 bases; nucleotides outside the gene matches: 3. The length of the CDR3 is 13 residues. CDR1 is SNHLY and CDR2 is FYNNEI in the germline V gene. The CDR3 region has the DNA TGTGCCAGCAGTGCCCAGCGGGGGGATGAGCAGTTCTTC. Its protein product is CASSAQRGDEQFF.

The chain uses TRBV11-3 and TRBJ2-1, with D unresolved. The CDR3 covers 15 residues. The V and J ends lost 5 bases and 0 bases respectively, with 11 bases between them. Germline V gene lookup returns CDR1 SGHNT and CDR2 YENEEA. The CDR3 loop reads CASSANRNSYNEQFF. CDR3 nucleotide sequence: TGTGCCAGCAGCGCCAATAGGAACTCCTACAATGAGCAGTTCTTC.

The gene calls are TRBV29-1 and TRBJ2-7, with 9 positions matching TRBD1. Trimming took 5 bases from V and 3 from J; bases not matched to a gene: 2. Germline CDR1 reads SQVTM; CDR2 reads ANQGSEA. The CDR3 contains 12 residues. The DNA for the CDR3 is TGCAGCGTTACAGGGGGCGGCTACGAGCAGTACTTC. It translates to CSVTGGGYEQYF.

With regard to this clone: Other DNA sequences from this sample encode an identical CDR3 as well. The rearrangement uses TRBV5-1 and TRBJ2-5, with TRBD2 matching 8 bases. CDR1 and CDR2 from the germline V gene are SGHRS and YFSETQ. The CDR3 sequence is 14 residues long. The trim removed 10 bases at V and 0 bases at J, leaving 8 bases unmatched. This CDR3 is CAGWAGGNQETQYF. DNA of the CDR3: TGCGCCGGCTGGGCGGGAGGCAACCAAGAGACCCAGTACTTC. The complete variable domain, with remaining parts taken from reference TRBV5-1 and TRBJ2-5, reads KAGVTQTPRYLIKTRGQQVTLSCSPISGHRSVSWYQQTPGQGLQFLFEYFSETQRNKGNFPGRFSGRQFSNSRSEMNVSTLELGDSALYLCAGWAGGNQETQYFGPGTRLLVL.

This clone is labeled as medium-sized. This chain links TRBV7-2 with TRBJ1-2, with TRBD1 as a possible D gene (6 bases). Germline loops: CDR1 SGHTA, CDR2 FQGNSA. V was shortened by 5 bases and J by 2 bases, with 9 bases between the two germline ends. This CDR3 has 13 amino acids. The CDR3 region is CASSGQMNYGYTF. The CDR3 region has the DNA TGTGCCAGCAGCGGACAGATGAACTATGGCTACACCTTC.

This chain connects TRBV5-4 to TRBJ1-2; no clear D gene. The CDR3 covers 14 residues. Germline loops: CDR1 SGHNT, CDR2 YYREEE (reference sequence). Trimming removed 5 bases at V and 0 bases at J, with 11 bases between. The CDR3 coding sequence is TGTGCCAGCAGTTACCTCGGAACTAACTATGGCTACACCTTC. Protein: CASSYLGTNYGYTF. Together with reference TRBV5-4 and TRBJ1-2, the CDR3 gives the full variable domain: ETGVTQSPTHLIKTRGQQVTLRCSSQSGHNTVSWYQQALGQGPQFIFQYYREEENGRGNFPPRFSGLQFPNYSSELNVNALELDDSALYLCASSYLGTNYGYTFGSGTRLTVV.

J is TRBJ2-5 and V is TRBV5-1; 7 bases are shared with TRBD2. The CDR3 covers 13 residues. The ends lost 6 bases at V and 1 base at J; junction bases unmatched: 3. CDR1 SGHRS and CDR2 YFSETQ come from the germline V gene. CDR3 in amino acids: CASTRLAQETQYF. CDR3 sequence (DNA): TGCGCCAGCACGAGACTAGCCCAAGAGACCCAGTACTTC.

The chain has TRBV5-4 and TRBJ2-1; 11 bases align to TRBD2. J was trimmed by 7 bases and V by 4 bases; bases with no gene match: 10. The CDR3 covers 16 residues. Germline V lookup: CDR1 SGHNT, CDR2 YYREEE (reference sequence). CDR3 amino acids: CASSPDNSGGANEQFF. CDR3 in DNA: TGTGCCAGCAGCCCAGACAATAGCGGGGGGGCGAATGAGCAGTTCTTC.

The V call is TRBV5-3, the J call TRBJ2-5; possible D gene TRBD1, 6 bases. TRBV5-3 is classed as an ORF, of uncertain function. Trimming stripped 8 bases from V and 4 bases from J, with 18 bases between. This CDR3 has 14 amino acids. CDR3: CASMFGGLGETQYF. The CDR3 DNA reads as TGTGCCAGCATGTTTGGGGGCTTAGGAGAGACCCAGTACTTC.

The chain uses TRBV19 and TRBJ1-4; no clear D. Trimming removed 7 bases from V and 4 bases from J, with 16 bases in between. The CDR3 sequence is 15 residues long. Germline V gene data show CDR1 as LNHDA and CDR2 as SQIVND (reference sequence). The CDR3 reads CASTTTETRNEKLFF. CDR3 DNA: TGTGCCAGTACCACGACCGAGACCCGTAATGAAAAACTGTTTTTT. The variable domain in full, with the rest retrieved from reference TRBV19 and TRBJ1-4, is DGGITQSPKYLFRKEGQNVTLSCEQNLNHDAMYWYRQDPGQGLRLIYYSQIVNDFQKGDIAEGYSVSREKKESFPLTVTSAQKNPTAFYLCASTTTETRNEKLFFGSGTQLSVL.

V gene TRBV11-2 combines with J gene TRBJ2-7; D is uncertain. Germline CDR1 is SGHAT and CDR2 is FQNNGV. V dropped 0 bases and J dropped 3 bases, with 12 bases sitting between them. The CDR3 runs 15 residues. CDR3 loop: CASSLEPGFRYEQYF. In nucleotides, the CDR3 is TGTGCCAGCAGCTTAGAGCCTGGGTTTCGCTACGAGCAGTACTTC. The complete variable domain, with remaining parts taken from reference TRBV11-2 and TRBJ2-7, reads EAGVAQSPRYKIIEKRQSVAFWCNPISGHATLYWYQQILGQGPKLLIQFQNNGVVDDSQLPKDRFSAERLKGVDSTLKIQPAKLEDSAVYLCASSLEPGFRYEQYFGPGTRLTVT.

This chain connects TRBV5-5 to TRBJ1-5; weak D call: TRBD1 (5 bases). With 4 bases removed from V and 11 bases from J, the gap between germline ends came to 16 bases. The CDR3 sequence is 13 residues long. CDR1 is SGHKS and CDR2 is YYEKEE in the germline V gene (reference sequence). CDR3 sequence: CASSRNRQSAQHF. The CDR3 nucleotides read TGTGCCAGCAGCAGGAACAGGCAATCAGCCCAGCATTTT.

The chain carries TRBV28 and TRBJ1-1; D is unresolved. Germline CDR1 reads MDHEN; CDR2 reads SYDVKM. The V gene lost 7 bases and the J gene lost 4 bases, with 13 bases spanning the gap. The CDR3 sequence is 13 residues long. CDR3 protein: CASIPWEATEAFF. The CDR3 DNA is TGTGCCAGCATCCCCTGGGAGGCCACTGAAGCTTTCTTT.

The rearrangement links TRBV10-2 to TRBJ1-5; 8 bases agree with TRBD1. This CDR3 is built from 14 residues. J was trimmed by 3 bases and V by 5 bases; bases with no gene match: 3. Germline-derived CDR1 and CDR2 are WSHSY and SAAADI. This CDR3 is CASSLDRVNQPQHF. CDR3 DNA: TGCGCCAGCAGTCTGGACAGGGTCAATCAGCCCCAGCATTTT.

The chain links TRBV5-1 to TRBJ2-7; a possible D gene is TRBD1 (5 bases). The ends were cut back, 0 bases at V and 6 bases at J, with 13 bases in the middle. Germline V gene sequence: CDR1 SGHRS, CDR2 YFSETQ. The CDR3 totals 14 residues. In DNA, the CDR3 is TGCGCCAGCAGCTTGGCCGACGTGCAGGGCGAGCAGTACTTC. The encoded protein is CASSLADVQGEQYF. Filled out from reference TRBV5-1 and TRBJ2-7, the complete variable domain reads KAGVTQTPRYLIKTRGQQVTLSCSPISGHRSVSWYQQTPGQGLQFLFEYFSETQRNKGNFPGRFSGRQFSNSRSEMNVSTLELGDSALYLCASSLADVQGEQYFGPGTRLTVT.

The rearrangement joins TRBV6-1 to TRBJ1-5, with a weak D call TRBD1 (5 bases). The germline V and J ends were trimmed by 2 bases and 7 bases, with 9 bases remaining between them. Germline loops: CDR1 MNHNS, CDR2 SASEGT. This CDR3 is 13 amino acids long. CDR3 sequence (DNA): TGTGCCAGCAGTGAACAGGGTTGGCAGCCCCAGCATTTT. Translation: CASSEQGWQPQHF.

The rearrangement joins TRBV4-3 to TRBJ2-3, with TRBD2 as a possible D gene (5 bases). The CDR3 is 14 residues long. From germline, CDR1 is LGHNA and CDR2 YSLEER. Trimming stripped 3 bases from V and 2 bases from J, with 9 bases between. CDR3: CASSQRELTDTQYF. CDR3 in DNA: TGCGCCAGCAGCCAGAGGGAACTCACAGATACGCAGTATTTT.

This chain links TRBV30 with TRBJ2-7; 8 nucleotides agree with TRBD1. The trim removed 3 bases at V and 5 bases at J, leaving 9 bases unmatched. Looked up from germline, CDR1 is GTSNPN and CDR2 is SVGIG (reference sequence). There are 14 residues in the CDR3. The CDR3 sequence: CAWRSPGGFNEQYF. DNA for the CDR3: TGTGCCTGGAGAAGTCCAGGGGGCTTTAACGAGCAGTACTTC.

This sequence joins TRBV18 and TRBJ1-3; 7 positions agree with TRBD1. The CDR3 is 14 amino acids. V lost 3 bases, J lost 3 bases, and 2 bases stayed unmatched. CDR1 is KGHSH, CDR2 LQKENI, per germline. For the CDR3, the DNA is TGTGCCAGCTCACCGACAGGGAATGGAAACACCATATATTTT. Its translation: CASSPTGNGNTIYF.

The J gene is TRBJ1-5, the V gene TRBV7-2, with no clear D. The germline V and J ends were trimmed by 0 bases and 9 bases, with 15 bases remaining between them. Germline values: CDR1 SGHTA, CDR2 FQGNSA. The CDR3 is 15 residues long. The CDR3, as DNA: TGTGCCAGCAGCTTAGCACCAGTATTTCAGCGGCCCCAGCATTTT. This translates into CASSLAPVFQRPQHF. The whole variable domain, remainder taken from reference TRBV7-2 and TRBJ1-5, is GAGVSQSPSNKVTEKGKDVELRCDPISGHTALYWYRQSLGQGLEFLIYFQGNSAPDKSGLPSDRFSAERTGGSVSTLTIQRTQQEDSAVYLCASSLAPVFQRPQHFGDGTRLSIL.

Only one count was recorded for this clone. CDR3 coding DNA: TGTGCCAGCAGCGGGGTTATGGCGGGGGCGAGGGGCGAGCAGTACTTC. Residues: CASSGVMAGARGEQYF. The gene calls are TRBV7-8 and TRBJ2-7; tentative D call: TRBD2 (7 bases). V lost 5 bases and J 6 bases, leaving 23 bases between the germline ends. CDR1 is SGHVS, CDR2 FQNEAQ, per germline. The CDR3 has 16 amino acids.

A single count supports this clone. V and J are TRBV19 and TRBJ1-1; D is perhaps TRBD1 (6 bases). Germline CDR1 reads LNHDA; CDR2 reads SQIVND (reference sequence). The CDR3 contains 14 residues. V was clipped by 9 bases and J by 5 bases, with 19 bases between them. CDR3 sequence (DNA): TGTGCCAGCCTCCCCAGGGGAGGGGGAACTGAAGCTTTCTTT. Protein: CASLPRGGGTEAFF.

V usage is TRBV28 and J usage is TRBJ1-4; D is unclear. The length of the CDR3 is 15 residues. V was clipped by 5 bases and J by 4 bases, with 14 bases between them. Germline V gives CDR1 MDHEN, CDR2 SYDVKM. CDR3 region: CASSASWINNEKLFF. CDR3 DNA: TGTGCCAGCAGTGCCTCGTGGATAAATAATGAAAAACTGTTTTTT.

This clone was seen a handful of times. This chain uses TRBV2 with TRBJ2-3, with D tentatively TRBD1 or TRBD2 (5 bases each). The ends were cut back, 11 bases at V and 1 base at J, with 16 bases in the middle. From germline, CDR1 is SNHLY and CDR2 FYNNEI. The CDR3 sequence is 14 residues long. This chain's CDR3 is CASLWDRRTDTQYF. In DNA, the CDR3 is TGTGCCTCCCTCTGGGACCGTCGCACAGATACGCAGTATTTT. The full variable domain, its missing parts supplied by reference TRBV2 and TRBJ2-3, is EPEVTQTPSHQVTQMGQEVILRCVPISNHLYFYWYRQILGQKVEFLVSFYNNEISEKSEIFDDQFSVERPDGSNFTLKIRSTKLEDSAMYFCASLWDRRTDTQYFGPGTRLTVL.

The genes are TRBV18 and TRBJ1-6, with D unclear. Germline V gives CDR1 KGHSH, CDR2 LQKENI. The V gene lost 2 bases and the J gene lost 7 bases, with 12 bases spanning the gap. The length of the CDR3 is 15 residues. The CDR3 reads CASSPDTRPNSPLHF. CDR3 in DNA: TGTGCCAGCTCACCAGATACCCGGCCCAATTCACCCCTCCACTTT.

This clone appeared a few times. The rearrangement uses TRBV2 and TRBJ1-5, with a possible D match to TRBD1 (6 bases). The V gene lost 7 bases and the J gene lost 4 bases, with 14 bases spanning the gap. CDR3 length: 14 residues. The V gene's germline CDR1 is SNHLY and CDR2 FYNNEI. Here the CDR3 reads CASTSQGANQPQHF. The CDR3, as DNA: TGTGCCAGCACTTCACAGGGTGCGAATCAGCCCCAGCATTTT.